The 24 T cell receptor beta chains below were found in one sample sequenced in a study of T cells in Graves' hyperthyroidism and ophthalmopathy. What was amplified from RNA transcripts were TCR beta CDR3 regions. The study used the HTBI primer set for a first-round RT-PCR of the TCR CDR3. TCRdb re-called the multiplex PCR reads with MiXCR, one entry per CDR3 protein. The sample contains hundreds of thousands of distinct CDR3 sequences, about a sixth of which appear only once. The sample comprised blood. All receptors derive from a woman between 40 and 55 years old with Graves' ophthalmopathy.

This clonotype was seen many times. J is TRBJ1-4 and V is TRBV11-2, with D perhaps TRBD1 (6 bases). Germline values: CDR1 SGHAT, CDR2 FQNNGV. Trimming removed 5 bases from V and 0 bases from J, with 13 bases in between. This CDR3 comprises 16 residues. DNA of the CDR3: TGTGCCAGCAGCCCCGGGGGGACAACAACTAATGAAAAACTGTTTTTT. This gives the protein CASSPGGTTTNEKLFF. The full variable domain, its missing parts supplied by reference TRBV11-2 and TRBJ1-4, is EAGVAQSPRYKIIEKRQSVAFWCNPISGHATLYWYQQILGQGPKLLIQFQNNGVVDDSQLPKDRFSAERLKGVDSTLKIQPAKLEDSAVYLCASSPGGTTTNEKLFFGSGTQLSVL.

This clonotype was counted ten times or more. The chain combines TRBV2 with TRBJ2-5, with a weak D call TRBD2 (6 bases). Trimming stripped 9 bases from V and 5 bases from J, with 19 bases between. Germline V CDR1 and CDR2: SNHLY, FYNNEI. This CDR3 spans 14 amino acids. The chain's CDR3 is CASHPGLHRETQYF. DNA of the CDR3: TGTGCCAGTCACCCGGGACTGCATCGGGAGACCCAGTACTTC.

This chain uses TRBV28 with TRBJ2-5, with 8 bases identical to TRBD2. Germline loops: CDR1 MDHEN, CDR2 SYDVKM. The CDR3 loop spans 16 amino acids. J gave up 2 bases and V 6 bases, and 11 bases lay outside the gene matches. The CDR3 DNA sequence: TGTGCCAGCAGCTTCGGGGGGGCTAGCGGGCAAGAGACCCAGTACTTC. Translated, it gives CASSFGGASGQETQYF.

The gene calls are TRBV2 and TRBJ2-1; the match to TRBD2 covers 13 bases. Germline values: CDR1 SNHLY, CDR2 FYNNEI. With V trimmed by 4 bases and J by 5 bases, 5 bases remained unmatched. The CDR3 spans 16 residues. CDR3 protein: CASSAETSGRNNEQFF. For the CDR3, the DNA is TGTGCCAGCAGTGCTGAGACTAGCGGGAGGAACAATGAGCAGTTCTTC.

V gene TRBV7-9 combines with J gene TRBJ1-2; D call uncertain. The CDR3 totals 12 residues. V lost 0 bases and J 10 bases, leaving 9 bases between the germline ends. From germline, CDR1 is SEHNR and CDR2 FQNEAQ (reference sequence). CDR3 protein: CASSLAGRSYTF. The CDR3 DNA reads as TGTGCCAGCAGCTTAGCTGGGAGGTCCTACACCTTC.

Ten or more counts support this clonotype. This rearrangement joins TRBV7-3 to TRBJ2-5; weak D call: TRBD1 (5 bases). Trimming took 5 bases from V and 8 from J, leaving 12 bases between them. The V gene's germline CDR1 is SGHTA and CDR2 FQGTGA. The CDR3 totals 12 residues. DNA of the CDR3: TGTGCCAGCAGCCCCGACAGAAGTACCCAGTACTTC. It encodes CASSPDRSTQYF.

This rearrangement joins TRBV7-9 to TRBJ1-1, with 8 bases identical to TRBD1. The V gene end was trimmed by 0 bases and the J gene end by 1 base; junction bases not matched to a gene: 1. CDR3 size: 15 residues. From germline, CDR1 is SEHNR and CDR2 FQNEAQ (reference sequence). CDR3 DNA: TGTGCCAGCAGCTTAGCGACAGGGGCGAACACTGAAGCTTTCTTT. It translates to CASSLATGANTEAFF.

This clonotype showed up many times. The V call is TRBV2, the J call TRBJ1-6, with D unclear. Germline V gene data show CDR1 as SNHLY and CDR2 as FYNNEI. This CDR3 is built from 12 residues. Deletions cut 8 bases from V and 9 bases from J, with 11 bases between. The CDR3 coding sequence is TGTGCCAGCGGTCTAGATCTTTCACCCCTCCACTTT. Translation gives CASGLDLSPLHF.

The chain uses TRBV7-2 and TRBJ2-3; D is unclear. Trimming shortened V by 2 bases and J by 2 bases, and 5 bases separated the two germline ends. Germline assignment: CDR1 SGHTA and CDR2 FQGNSA. This CDR3 region has 13 residues. The CDR3 DNA follows: TGTGCCAGCAGCTTACCGAACACAGATACGCAGTATTTT. Its translation is CASSLPNTDTQYF. The full variable domain, rest sourced from reference TRBV7-2 and TRBJ2-3, is GAGVSQSPSNKVTEKGKDVELRCDPISGHTALYWYRQSLGQGLEFLIYFQGNSAPDKSGLPSDRFSAERTGGSVSTLTIQRTQQEDSAVYLCASSLPNTDTQYFGPGTRLTVL.

This clonotype was detected only a few times. One junction end disagrees with the germline gene, perhaps due to a read error. The chain recombines TRBV11-3 with TRBJ2-5; 10 nucleotides align to TRBD2. Germline V gene sequence: CDR1 SGHNT, CDR2 YENEEA. This CDR3 is 15 amino acids long. The CDR3, as DNA: TGTGCCAGCAGATTAGGAAGCGGGAGGGAAGAGACCCAGTACTTC. This codes for CASRLGSGREETQYF.

The chain combines TRBV19 with TRBJ2-4; 9 positions match TRBD1. The germline V gene has CDR1 LNHDA and CDR2 SQIVND (reference sequence). This CDR3 has 14 residues. V shed 5 bases and J 6 bases; nucleotides not matched to a gene: 5. The CDR3 loop reads CASSLGTGINIQYF. The CDR3, as DNA: TGTGCCAGTAGTCTAGGGACAGGGATAAACATTCAGTACTTC.

The table lists this clonotype with many counts. The V and J genes are TRBV29-1 and TRBJ1-1; D gene ambiguous. CDR3 length equals 13 residues. The V end was cut by 2 bases, the J end by 1 base, with 8 bases between. The germline V gene encodes CDR1 SQVTM and CDR2 ANQGSEA. The CDR3 DNA sequence: TGCAGCGTTGAACAGACACAGAACACTGAAGCTTTCTTT. Encoded protein: CSVEQTQNTEAFF.

This clonotype was counted only a few times. This chain joins TRBV14 and TRBJ2-3; D is uncertain. The V gene's germline CDR1 is SGHDN and CDR2 FVKESK. The CDR3 covers 13 residues. V lost 4 bases to trimming and J lost 4 bases, with 9 bases between them. CDR3 nucleotide sequence: TGTGCCAGCAGCCCGTGGGTATCAGATACGCAGTATTTT. Translating it yields CASSPWVSDTQYF.

This clonotype was seen repeatedly, ten times or more. The gene calls are TRBV6-1 and TRBJ2-7, with D unresolved. Per the germline V gene, CDR1 is MNHNS and CDR2 is SASEGT. The CDR3 totals 14 residues. Trimming shortened V by 6 bases and J by 2 bases, and 14 bases separated the two germline ends. CDR3 region: CASSLPTDTYEQYF. The CDR3 DNA is TGTGCCAGCAGCCTTCCGACGGATACCTACGAGCAGTACTTC.

The chain is built from TRBV3-1 and TRBJ2-2; a weak D match, TRBD2 (6 bases). V was pared by 2 bases and J by 3 bases, with 10 bases between. Germline V gene lookup returns CDR1 LGHDT and CDR2 YNNKEL (reference sequence). This CDR3 is 15 amino acids long. For the CDR3, the DNA is TGTGCCAGCAGCCAACAGCGGGCGGACACCGGGGAGCTGTTTTTT. Residues: CASSQQRADTGELFF.

There are a few counts of this clonotype. Being one base from a much bigger clone, this may be a read error. The rearrangement uses TRBV30 and TRBJ2-1; 7 bases map to TRBD2. In germline, CDR1 is GTSNPN, CDR2 SVGIG (reference sequence). The CDR3 length is 13 residues. CDR3 sequence: CALSSGPLNGQFF. The CDR3 DNA follows: TGTGCCCTCTCTAGCGGCCCTCTCAATGGGCAGTTCTTC.

As regards this clonotype: A read error may be the cause here, since a much bigger clone is one base away. The chain combines TRBV4-1 with TRBJ1-1; possible D gene TRBD1, 6 bases. Germline V gene sequence: CDR1 MGHRA, CDR2 YSYEKL. The CDR3 is made up of 15 amino acids. Trimming pared 1 base from V and 5 bases from J, leaving 14 bases between. The CDR3 DNA is TGCGCCAGCAGCCAAGTGGGCAGGGGTGGGACTGAAGCTTTCTTT. It is translated as CASSQVGRGGTEAFF.

This clonotype was observed many times. V and J are TRBV7-9 and TRBJ1-1; D is possibly TRBD1 (6 bases). The CDR3 totals 13 residues. Germline values: CDR1 SEHNR, CDR2 FQNEAQ (reference sequence). Trimming removed 1 base from V and 4 bases from J, with 7 bases in between. CDR3 in DNA: TGTGCCAGCAGCTTAGAAGGGGGCACTGAAGCTTTCTTT. Encoded protein: CASSLEGGTEAFF.

The sample holds many counts of this clonotype. The chain is built from TRBV6-1 and TRBJ2-1; 8 nucleotides match TRBD2. The ends lost 4 bases at V and 5 bases at J; junction bases unmatched: 10. CDR1 is MNHNS, CDR2 SASEGT, per germline. This CDR3 contains 16 residues. The DNA for the CDR3 is TGTGCCAGCAGTGGCGGGGTGACTAGCGCCGACAATGAGCAGTTCTTC. This translates into CASSGGVTSADNEQFF.

V gene TRBV9 combines with J gene TRBJ2-3; D gene ambiguous. Trimming shortened V by 3 bases and J by 4 bases, and 9 bases separated the two germline ends. The CDR3 is 13 amino acids. Germline CDR1 reads SGDLS; CDR2 reads YYNGEE. This chain's CDR3 is CASSAPTSDTQYF. CDR3 coding DNA: TGTGCCAGCAGCGCCCCGACGTCAGATACGCAGTATTTT.

The chain couples TRBV6-1 to TRBJ2-5; TRBD1 matches at 9 bases. V was pared by 7 bases and J by 1 base, with 7 bases of the junction left unmatched. The CDR3 covers 15 residues. Germline V CDR1 and CDR2: MNHNS, SASEGT. The CDR3 bases are TGTGCCAGCAAAAGGACAGGGGCCATCCAAGAGACCCAGTACTTC. Translated, it gives CASKRTGAIQETQYF.

Ten or more counts support this clonotype. This chain joins TRBV7-8 and TRBJ1-1; tentative D call: TRBD1 (6 bases). V was shortened by 5 bases and J by 3 bases, with 16 bases between the two germline ends. Germline V lookup: CDR1 SGHVS, CDR2 FQNEAQ. This CDR3 comprises 15 residues. CDR3 residues: CASSRRGGRDTEAFF. For the CDR3, the DNA is TGTGCCAGCAGCCGGCGGGGGGGCAGGGACACTGAAGCTTTCTTT.

The chain combines TRBV7-2 with TRBJ1-1; 8 bases are a match to TRBD1. The CDR3 totals 15 residues. Per germline, CDR1 SGHTA and CDR2 FQGNSA. J was trimmed by 5 bases and V by 5 bases; bases with no gene match: 10. In nucleotides, the CDR3 is TGTGCCAGCAGCCCGGGGGACAGGCGGAGGACTGAAGCTTTCTTT. It specifies CASSPGDRRRTEAFF.

This clonotype showed up many times. The chain joins TRBV29-1 to TRBJ1-1; D remains unclear. Trimming took 4 bases from V and 3 from J, leaving 9 bases between them. Germline CDR1 SQVTM, CDR2 ANQGSEA. This CDR3 spans 12 amino acids. The CDR3 nucleotides read TGCAGCGTTGGGGCTGAGTACACTGAAGCTTTCTTT. It specifies CSVGAEYTEAFF.